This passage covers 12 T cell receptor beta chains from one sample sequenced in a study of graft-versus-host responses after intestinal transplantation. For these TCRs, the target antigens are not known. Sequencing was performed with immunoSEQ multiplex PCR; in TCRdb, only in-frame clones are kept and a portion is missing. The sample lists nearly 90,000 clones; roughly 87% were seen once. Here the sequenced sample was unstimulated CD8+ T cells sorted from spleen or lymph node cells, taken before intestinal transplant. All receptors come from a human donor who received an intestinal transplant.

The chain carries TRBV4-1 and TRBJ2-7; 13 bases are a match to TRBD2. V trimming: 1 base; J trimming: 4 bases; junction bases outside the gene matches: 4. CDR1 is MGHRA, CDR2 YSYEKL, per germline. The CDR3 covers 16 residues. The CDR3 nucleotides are TGCGCCAGCAGCCAAGGCGGGACTAGCGGGACTTACGAGCAGTACTTC. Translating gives CASSQGGTSGTYEQYF.

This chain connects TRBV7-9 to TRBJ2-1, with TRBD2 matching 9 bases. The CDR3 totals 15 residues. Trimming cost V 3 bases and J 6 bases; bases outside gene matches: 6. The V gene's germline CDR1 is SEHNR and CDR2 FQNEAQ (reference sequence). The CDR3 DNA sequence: TGTGCCAGCAGCTTTGCGGGGGGGCCTCTCAATGAGCAGTTCTTC. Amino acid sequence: CASSFAGGPLNEQFF.

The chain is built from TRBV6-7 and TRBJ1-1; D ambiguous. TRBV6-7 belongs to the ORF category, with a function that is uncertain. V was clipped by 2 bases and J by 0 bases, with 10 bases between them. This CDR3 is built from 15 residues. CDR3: CASSYRASLNTEAFF. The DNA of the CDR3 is TGTGCCAGCAGTTACCGGGCCAGTTTGAACACTGAAGCTTTCTTT.

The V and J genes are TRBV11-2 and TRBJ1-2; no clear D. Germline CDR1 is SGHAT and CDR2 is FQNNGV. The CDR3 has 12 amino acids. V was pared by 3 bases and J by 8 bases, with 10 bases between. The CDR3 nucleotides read TGTGCCAGCAGCTTCCGGGTTGGGGGCTACACCTTC. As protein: CASSFRVGGYTF.

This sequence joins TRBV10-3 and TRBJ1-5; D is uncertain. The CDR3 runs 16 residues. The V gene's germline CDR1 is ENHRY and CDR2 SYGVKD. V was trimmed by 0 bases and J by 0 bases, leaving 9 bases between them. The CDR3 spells CAISESRTVSNQPQHF. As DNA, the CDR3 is TGTGCCATCAGTGAGTCGCGAACAGTTAGCAATCAGCCCCAGCATTTT.

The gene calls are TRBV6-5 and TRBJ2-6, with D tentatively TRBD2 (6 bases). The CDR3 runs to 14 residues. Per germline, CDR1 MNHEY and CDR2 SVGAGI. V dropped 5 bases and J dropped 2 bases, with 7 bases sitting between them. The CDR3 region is CASSPGAGANVLTF. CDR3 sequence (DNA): TGTGCCAGCAGTCCGGGGGCTGGGGCCAACGTCCTGACTTTC.

The CDR3 bases are TGTGCCAGCAGCGGGACCTTTTGGAGAGATACGCAGTATTTT. Amino acids: CASSGTFWRDTQYF. The rearrangement uses TRBV7-9 and TRBJ2-3, with D possibly being TRBD1 or TRBD2 (5 bases each). Germline values: CDR1 SEHNR, CDR2 FQNEAQ (reference sequence). Trimming cost V 5 bases and J 5 bases, with 14 bases left between them. The CDR3 has 14 residues.

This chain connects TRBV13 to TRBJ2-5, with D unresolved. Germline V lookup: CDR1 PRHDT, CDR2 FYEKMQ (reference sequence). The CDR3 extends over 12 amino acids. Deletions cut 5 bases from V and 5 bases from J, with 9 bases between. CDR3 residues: CASSRVLETQYF. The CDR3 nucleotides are TGTGCCAGCAGCAGAGTCCTTGAGACCCAGTACTTC.

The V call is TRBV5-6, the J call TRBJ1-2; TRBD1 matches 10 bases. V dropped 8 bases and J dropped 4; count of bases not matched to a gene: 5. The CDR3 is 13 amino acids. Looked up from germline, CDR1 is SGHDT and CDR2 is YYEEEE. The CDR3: CARPGQGSYGYTF. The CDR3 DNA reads TGTGCCAGACCGGGACAGGGGAGCTATGGCTACACCTTC.

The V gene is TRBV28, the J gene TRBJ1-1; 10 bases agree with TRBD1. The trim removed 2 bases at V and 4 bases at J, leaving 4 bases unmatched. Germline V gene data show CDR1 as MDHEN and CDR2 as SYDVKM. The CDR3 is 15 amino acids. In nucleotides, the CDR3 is TGTGCCAGCAGTTTAGACAGGGGGCTGGGCACTGAAGCTTTCTTT. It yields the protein CASSLDRGLGTEAFF.

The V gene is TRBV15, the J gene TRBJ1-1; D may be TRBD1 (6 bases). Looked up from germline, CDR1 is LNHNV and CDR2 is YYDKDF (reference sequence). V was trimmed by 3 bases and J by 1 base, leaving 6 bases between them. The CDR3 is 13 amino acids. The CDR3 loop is CATSRTGNTEAFF. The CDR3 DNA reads TGTGCCACCAGCAGGACAGGGAACACTGAAGCTTTCTTT.

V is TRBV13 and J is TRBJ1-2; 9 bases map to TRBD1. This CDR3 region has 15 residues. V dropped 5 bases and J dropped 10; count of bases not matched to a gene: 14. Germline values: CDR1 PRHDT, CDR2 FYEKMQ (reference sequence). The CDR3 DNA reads TGTGCCAGCAGCCCTGGGACAGGGCCACCAAAGGACTACACCTTC. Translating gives CASSPGTGPPKDYTF.